This T cell receptor beta chain was retrieved from a study of T cells in Graves' hyperthyroidism and ophthalmopathy. Broader study findings: Stable hyperthyroidism was separated from ophthalmopathy by a model based on 13 V-J features.

TCR beta CDR3 region amplification was performed from RNA transcripts. Researchers ran a first-round RT-PCR on the TCR CDR3 using the HTBI primer set. TCRdb fed the multiplex PCR reads into MiXCR, producing one record per CDR3 protein. The top ten clones hold 7% to 10% of a sample with 800,000 or so distinct CDR3 sequences, around 39% of them seen once. This clonotype was seen at least ten times. What it recognizes is unknown. The hyperthyroidism patients had all been newly diagnosed, and their disease duration was under 2 months. Their ages ranged from 18 to 65 years. Clinicians diagnosed patients from clinical symptoms, serum thyroxine and TRAb, thyroid ultrasound and orbital computed tomography. Deletions cut 10 bases from V and 8 bases from J, with 17 bases between. The CDR3 has 12 residues. CDR1 and CDR2 from the germline V gene are SNHLY and FYNNEI.

The source material was blood. The genes are TRBV2 and TRBJ1-2, with D hard to call. The TCR was taken from a man between 18 and 29 years old with Graves' hyperthyroidism. CDR3 DNA: TGTGCCACCAAAGAAGCCCCCCCGGGCTACACCTTC. It specifies CATKEAPPGYTF.